This passage covers 10 T cell receptor beta chains from one sample sequenced in a study of T-cell reconstitution after alpha-beta-depleted transplantation in children. TCRbeta library construction was performed incorporating unique molecular identifiers. A single record per CDR3 protein comes from TCRdb applying MiXCR to the PCR reads. The sample shows roughly 300,000 distinct CDR3 sequences, 11% of them seen only once. The sample consisted of peripheral blood, taken 180 days after TCRalphabeta/CD19-depleted stem cell transplant. The receptors shown here come from a male patient between 2 and 10 years old who had a stem cell transplant for chronic granulomatous disease, so the T cells may come from the graft donor.

This clonotype was picked up many times. The chain couples TRBV12-3 or TRBV12-4 to TRBJ2-5; 7 nucleotides agree with TRBD2. The CDR3 length is 15 residues. The V segment lost 3 bases and the J segment 4 bases; nucleotides outside the gene matches: 8. CDR3 sequence: CASSLGRTSTETQYF. The CDR3 DNA is TGTGCCAGCAGTTTGGGTCGGACTAGTACAGAGACCCAGTACTTC.

This clonotype was recorded many times. This sequence joins TRBV13 and TRBJ2-3, with 10 bases lining up with TRBD2. CDR3 size: 16 residues. After removal of 8 bases from V and 6 bases from J, the junction contained 14 bases not matched to a gene. Germline CDR1 reads PRHDT; CDR2 reads FYEKMQ (reference sequence). Here the CDR3 DNA reads TGTGCCAGCGCCCCGCCTGATCGACTAGCGGGTGATACGCAGTATTTT. Translating gives CASAPPDRLAGDTQYF.

This clonotype was seen ten or more times. The chain links TRBV20-1 to TRBJ2-3; tentative D call: TRBD2 (6 bases). CDR1 and CDR2 (germline): DFQATT, SNEGSKA (reference sequence). The CDR3 length is 14 residues. In nucleotides, the CDR3 is TGCAGCCCTATGTTGGGGGGAAGCACAGATACGCAGTATTTT. This encodes CSPMLGGSTDTQYF.

There are many counts of this clonotype. The chain recombines TRBV19 with TRBJ2-1; D is unresolved. Germline CDR1 and CDR2: LNHDA and SQIVND (reference sequence). V lost 1 base and J lost 0, with 4 bases in between. The CDR3 contains 14 residues. The CDR3 coding sequence is TGTGCCAGTAGTATAGTAGGCTCCTACAATGAGCAGTTCTTC. This encodes CASSIVGSYNEQFF. The full variable domain, in which reference TRBV19 and TRBJ2-1 provide the parts outside the CDR3, is DGGITQSPKYLFRKEGQNVTLSCEQNLNHDAMYWYRQDPGQGLRLIYYSQIVNDFQKGDIAEGYSVSREKKESFPLTVTSAQKNPTAFYLCASSIVGSYNEQFFGPGTRLTVL.

Remarks on this clonotype: A read error may explain this, as a much larger clone is one base away. As DNA, the CDR3 is TGCAGTGCTTGGACAGGGGGCTGGGGCTACACCTTC. Protein: CSAWTGGWGYTF. This chain joins TRBV20-1 and TRBJ1-2; 11 bases fit TRBD1. Per germline, CDR1 DFQATT and CDR2 SNEGSKA (reference sequence). The V segment lost 5 bases and the J segment 8 bases; nucleotides outside the gene matches: 4. CDR3 length: 12 residues.

This chain joins TRBV6-1 and TRBJ2-7; 11 positions match TRBD2. Germline V gives CDR1 MNHNS, CDR2 SASEGT. The ends lost 6 bases at V and 1 base at J; junction bases unmatched: 8. This CDR3 is built from 16 residues. The CDR3 nucleotides read TGTGCCAGCAGCCCCCTTGCTAGCGGGAGGTCCTACGAGCAGTACTTC. It codes for CASSPLASGRSYEQYF.

This clonotype appeared many times. The chain couples TRBV3-1 to TRBJ2-1; D gene ambiguous. The ends were cut back, 4 bases at V and 7 bases at J, with 5 bases in the middle. The CDR3 runs to 11 residues. Germline CDR1 LGHDT, CDR2 YNNKEL (reference sequence). In DNA form, the CDR3 reads TGTGCCAGCAGCCGTGTTAATGAGCAGTTCTTC. Protein: CASSRVNEQFF.

The V call is TRBV28, the J call TRBJ2-5; possibly TRBD2 for D (6 bases). The germline CDR1 and CDR2 sequences are MDHEN and SYDVKM. V lost 4 bases and J lost 5, with 17 bases in between. CDR3 length: 15 residues. CDR3 in amino acids: CASSYSEGRMETQYF. DNA for the CDR3: TGTGCCAGCAGTTATTCGGAAGGGAGGATGGAGACCCAGTACTTC.

This clonotype was counted at least ten times. The chain combines TRBV20-1 with TRBJ2-2; possibly TRBD2 for D (6 bases). The CDR3 covers 14 residues. The V end lost 3 bases, the J end lost 4 bases, and 12 bases lay between the germline ends. Germline loops: CDR1 DFQATT, CDR2 SNEGSKA (reference sequence). The chain's CDR3 is CSARDYRLTGELFF. The CDR3 DNA reads as TGCAGTGCTAGGGACTACCGCCTCACCGGGGAGCTGTTTTTT.

This clonotype was picked up many times. V gene TRBV12-3 or TRBV12-4 combines with J gene TRBJ2-3; TRBD1 matches at 8 bases. V was pared by 3 bases and J by 5 bases, with 4 bases of the junction left unmatched. This CDR3 contains 14 residues. The CDR3 coding sequence is TGTGCCAGCAGTTTCACAGGGGGTGGAGATACGCAGTATTTT. This sequence encodes CASSFTGGGDTQYF.